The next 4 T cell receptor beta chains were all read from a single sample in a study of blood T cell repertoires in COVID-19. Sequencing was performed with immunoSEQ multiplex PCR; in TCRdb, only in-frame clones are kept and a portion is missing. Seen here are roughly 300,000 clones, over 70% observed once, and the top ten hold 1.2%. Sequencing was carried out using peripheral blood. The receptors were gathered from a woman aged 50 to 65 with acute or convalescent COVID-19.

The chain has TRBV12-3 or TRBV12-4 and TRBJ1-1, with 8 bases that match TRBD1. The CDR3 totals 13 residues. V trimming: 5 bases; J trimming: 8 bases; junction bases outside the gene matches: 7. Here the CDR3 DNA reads TGTGCCAGCAGTCAGGAACGGACAGGGGAAGCTTTCTTT. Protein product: CASSQERTGEAFF.

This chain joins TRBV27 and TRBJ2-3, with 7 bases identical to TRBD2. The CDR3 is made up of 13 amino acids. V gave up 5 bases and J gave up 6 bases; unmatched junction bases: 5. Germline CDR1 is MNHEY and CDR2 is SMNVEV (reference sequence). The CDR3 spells CASSQRGRDTQYF. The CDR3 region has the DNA TGTGCCAGCAGTCAGCGGGGCCGGGATACGCAGTATTTT.

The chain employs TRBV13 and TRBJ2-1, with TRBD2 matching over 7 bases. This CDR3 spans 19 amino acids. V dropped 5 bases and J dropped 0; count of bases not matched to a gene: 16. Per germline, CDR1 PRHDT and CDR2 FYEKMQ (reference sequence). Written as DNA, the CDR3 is TGTGCCAGCAGCCAAAGGGACTACCGGTCGAGTAGCTCCTACAATGAGCAGTTCTTC. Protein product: CASSQRDYRSSSSYNEQFF.

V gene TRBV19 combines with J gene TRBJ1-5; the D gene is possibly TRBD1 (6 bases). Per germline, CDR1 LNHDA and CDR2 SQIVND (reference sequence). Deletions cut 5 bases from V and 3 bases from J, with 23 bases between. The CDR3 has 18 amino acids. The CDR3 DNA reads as TGTGCCAGTAGTTCTAAGGGGGAAGTGACAGGCCTCAATCAGCCCCAGCATTTT. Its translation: CASSSKGEVTGLNQPQHF.